This TCR beta chain was observed in a study of CD8 T cells in ankylosing spondylitis. Germline V gene lookup returns CDR1 SGHRS and CDR2 YFSETQ. V was pared by 1 base and J by 8 bases, with 17 bases between. The length of the CDR3 is 15 residues. Study-wide results and caveats: Seven to nine highly homologous variants formed a TCR beta motif that appeared characteristic of ankylosing spondylitis blood.

TCRdb itself ran the 5' RACE reads through MiXCR, one entry per CDR3 protein. The repertoire includes roughly 370,000 distinct CDR3 sequences, 20% to 25% of them detected once, and 16% sits in the top ten. This clonotype was seen a few times. The antigen is unknown. This receptor was identified in a male donor with ankylosing spondylitis. The specimen was blood, either unsorted or a sorted T cell fraction (not recorded which). This chain joins TRBV5-1 and TRBJ2-3; TRBD1 is a possible D gene (5 bases). CDR3 nucleotides: TGCGCCAGCAGCTTGCTTGCGGATGGTCAGGGTACGCAGTATTTT. Translated, it gives CASSLLADGQGTQYF.